The TCR beta chain described here comes from a study of blood T cell repertoires in COVID-19. Some clones are missing from TCRdb's copy, which holds only in-frame ones; the method was immunoSEQ multiplex PCR. In the table there are about 400,000 clones, about 85% of which are singletons. The germline gives CDR1 MNHEY, CDR2 SVGAGI. The CDR3 runs 11 residues. V gave up 3 bases and J gave up 11 bases, with 10 bases separating them. The sample taken for sequencing was PBMCs or T cells enriched from blood (not recorded which). This clonotype was obtained from a young woman with acute COVID-19. V gene TRBV6-5 combines with J gene TRBJ1-1; no definite D call. The CDR3 DNA reads TGTGCCAGCAGTTATGAGACTATCGCTTTCTTT. It specifies CASSYETIAFF.